This T cell receptor beta chain was observed in a study of cytomegalovirus exposure and HLA in healthy donors. Study outcomes and limitations: Specificity for CMV antigens was confirmed in vitro for three of the CMV-associated chains. Reported performance of the classifier showed diagnosis of cytomegalovirus status with high specificity and sensitivity.

Produced via immunoSEQ multiplex PCR; TCRdb's table is partial and in-frame only. The repertoire includes under 250,000 clones, around 86% of them detected once, and about 2% sits in the top ten. On this clone itself: Its matching antigen is unknown.

The donors were part of the validation cohort, which consisted of roughly 120 subjects and was separate from the first cohort of hundreds of subjects. CDR1 and CDR2 (germline): MNHEY, SVGAGI. This CDR3 spans 13 amino acids. Trimming left V 7 bases short and J 4 bases short, with 11 bases between. The TCR comes from a woman in her late teens or twenties in good health and CMV-seropositive. Specimen: PBMCs. The chain carries TRBV6-5 and TRBJ1-5; possible D gene TRBD1, 6 bases. CDR3 protein: CASTQGVNQPQHF. CDR3 DNA: TGTGCCAGCACACAGGGAGTAAATCAGCCCCAGCATTTT.